These 17 T cell receptor beta chains came from one sample sequenced in a study of T-cell reconstitution after alpha-beta-depleted transplantation in children. Unique molecular identifiers were incorporated into the prepared TCRbeta library. In TCRdb, the PCR reads were re-called with MiXCR into one record per CDR3 protein. Counted here are 250,000 to 300,000 distinct CDR3 sequences, 10% occurring once; the ten biggest clones make up approximately 7.6%. Sequenced material: PBMCs, taken before TCRalphabeta/CD19-depleted stem cell transplant. Receptor source: a boy younger than two with acute myeloid leukemia, due to receive a stem cell transplant.

This clonotype appeared many times. The gene calls are TRBV14 and TRBJ2-7; 9 bases agree with TRBD2. Germline CDR1 and CDR2: SGHDN and FVKESK. Losses at the gene ends were 1 base for V and 4 bases for J; bases not matched to a gene: 5. The CDR3 runs to 15 residues. The DNA for the CDR3 is TGTGCCAGCAGCCAAGCCCTAGCGGGGCCTTACGAGCAGTACTTC. Translation: CASSQALAGPYEQYF.

The chain carries TRBV5-4 and TRBJ2-1; the D is unclear. The V end was cut by 0 bases, the J end by 2 bases, with 9 bases between. The CDR3 loop spans 15 amino acids. Germline V lookup: CDR1 SGHNT, CDR2 YYREEE (reference sequence). The CDR3 loop reads CASSLVDDPYNEQFF. The CDR3 bases are TGTGCCAGCAGCTTGGTTGACGATCCCTACAATGAGCAGTTCTTC.

This clonotype was picked up many times. The chain links TRBV25-1 to TRBJ2-4; unclear D gene. Germline loops: CDR1 MGHDK, CDR2 SYGVNS. Trimming cost V 4 bases and J 12 bases, with 7 bases left between them. The CDR3 has 10 amino acids. CDR3 nucleotide sequence: TGTGCCAGCAGTGGAAAACCTCAGTACTTC. Its protein product is CASSGKPQYF. The full variable domain, completed using reference TRBV25-1 and TRBJ2-4, is EADIYQTPRYLVIGTGKKITLECSQTMGHDKMYWYQQDPGMELHLIHYSYGVNSTEKGDLSSESTVSRIRTEHFPLTLESARPSHTSQYLCASSGKPQYFGAGTRLSVL.

In its sample, this clonotype was seen many times. This sequence joins TRBV6-5 and TRBJ2-3; D perhaps matches TRBD2 (6 bases). This CDR3 is built from 16 residues. Germline values: CDR1 MNHEY, CDR2 SVGAGI. Trimming removed 0 bases at V and 2 bases at J, with 12 bases between. Here the CDR3 DNA reads TGTGCCAGCAGTTACTCACCGGGGGTGACCACAGATACGCAGTATTTT. Translation: CASSYSPGVTTDTQYF.

This clonotype has just a few counts. The J gene is TRBJ2-7, the V gene TRBV5-1; D remains ambiguous. V lost 0 bases and J 7 bases, leaving 14 bases between the germline ends. This CDR3 is built from 14 residues. The germline gives CDR1 SGHRS, CDR2 YFSETQ. The CDR3 sequence: CASSLGLVKTEQYF. In nucleotides, the CDR3 is TGCGCCAGCAGCTTGGGTCTAGTAAAAACTGAGCAGTACTTC.

This clonotype was counted many times. This rearrangement joins TRBV19 to TRBJ1-5, with D hard to call. Germline CDR1 LNHDA, CDR2 SQIVND (reference sequence). The length of the CDR3 is 12 residues. V lost 7 bases and J 4 bases, leaving 8 bases between the germline ends. The CDR3 nucleotides are TGTGCCAGTATGGAGAAAAATCAGCCCCAGCATTTT. Protein product: CASMEKNQPQHF.

As concerns this clonotype: Possible read error: a much larger clone is one base away. The chain links TRBV5-1 to TRBJ2-3; D unresolved. The CDR3 totals 13 residues. Germline CDR1 is SGHRS and CDR2 is YFSETQ. The CDR3 spells CASSLIPTDPQYF. As DNA, the CDR3 is TGCGCCAGCAGCTTGATCCCCACAGATCCGCAGTATTTT.

This clonotype was detected ten times or more. The rearrangement uses TRBV24-1 and TRBJ1-2; D may be TRBD1 (5 bases). Germline CDR1 and CDR2: KGHDR and SFDVKD. The CDR3 runs to 14 residues. Deletions cut 0 bases from V and 8 bases from J, with 12 bases between. This chain's CDR3 is CATSDLNGAGGYTF. The CDR3 DNA follows: TGTGCCACCAGTGATTTGAATGGGGCCGGCGGCTACACCTTC.

At least ten counts were recorded for this clonotype. The CDR3 nucleotides read TGTGCCAGCAGCTTAGGGCGGGGAGAGACCCAGTACTTC. Its protein is CASSLGRGETQYF. The chain links TRBV7-2 to TRBJ2-5; possibly TRBD2 for D (6 bases). The CDR3 totals 13 residues. V shed 1 base and J shed 4 bases, with 7 bases lying between them. The germline CDR1 and CDR2 sequences are SGHTA and FQGNSA.

This clonotype was counted at least ten times. CDR3 in amino acids: CASSVRWGPNEKLFF. In DNA, the CDR3 is TGTGCCAGCAGCGTCCGGTGGGGCCCTAATGAAAAACTGTTTTTT. The V gene is TRBV7-2, the J gene TRBJ1-4; weak D call: TRBD1 (5 bases). With 5 bases removed from V and 3 bases from J, the gap between germline ends came to 13 bases. Germline V gene sequence: CDR1 SGHTA, CDR2 FQGNSA. The CDR3 contains 15 residues.

This clonotype was detected ten times or more. The gene calls are TRBV6-1 and TRBJ1-3; TRBD1 aligns across 8 bases. Losses at the gene ends were 6 bases for V and 2 bases for J; bases not matched to a gene: 9. CDR1 is MNHNS, CDR2 SASEGT, per germline. The CDR3 totals 16 residues. In DNA, the CDR3 is TGTGCCAGCAGCGGGCGACGGGACAGGACTGGAAACACCATATATTTT. It specifies CASSGRRDRTGNTIYF.

The J gene is TRBJ2-1, the V gene TRBV11-2; TRBD2 matches at 10 bases. The CDR3 consists of 17 residues. Per the germline V gene, CDR1 is SGHAT and CDR2 is FQNNGV. J was trimmed by 1 base and V by 0 bases; bases with no gene match: 3. The CDR3 loop is CASSLDGAGGSYNEQFF. The CDR3 DNA is TGTGCCAGCAGCTTAGATGGAGCGGGGGGGTCCTACAATGAGCAGTTCTTC.

A word on this clonotype: A clone one base away is much larger, so this may be a read error. The rearrangement joins TRBV6-5 to TRBJ2-1, with 8 bases that match TRBD2. Germline CDR1 reads MNHEY; CDR2 reads SVGAGI. The CDR3 has 15 residues. The CDR3 here is CGSSFGAGVYNEQFF. As DNA, the CDR3 is TGTGGCAGCAGTTTTGGAGCGGGGGTCTACAATGAGCAGTTCTTC.

The CDR3 is CASSLSGGPDDEQFF. The CDR3, as DNA: TGTGCCAGCAGCTTATCGGGGGGGCCAGATGATGAGCAGTTCTTC. J is TRBJ2-1 and V is TRBV11-3, with 8 bases aligning to TRBD2. The germline gives CDR1 SGHNT, CDR2 YENEEA. The CDR3 is made up of 15 amino acids. V was pared by 2 bases and J by 8 bases, with 8 bases of the junction left unmatched.

Many counts were recorded for this clonotype. This rearrangement joins TRBV5-5 to TRBJ1-1; 7 bases line up with TRBD1. Germline V gives CDR1 SGHKS, CDR2 YYEKEE (reference sequence). The CDR3 totals 14 residues. The V segment lost 1 base and the J segment 5 bases; nucleotides outside the gene matches: 5. The DNA of the CDR3 is TGTGCCAGCAGCTTGTTTGACAGGGCAACTGAAGCTTTCTTT. Translated, it gives CASSLFDRATEAFF.

This clonotype was detected ten times or more. The rearrangement joins TRBV5-1 to TRBJ2-2, with a possible D match to TRBD1 (5 bases). The CDR3 sequence is 14 residues long. V lost 3 bases and J 4 bases, leaving 10 bases between the germline ends. CDR1 and CDR2 (germline): SGHRS, YFSETQ. The CDR3, as DNA: TGCGCCAGCAGCTACGCAGGGTCCACCGGGGAGCTGTTTTTT. Its translation is CASSYAGSTGELFF.

This clonotype was picked up a small number of times. The genes are TRBV5-1 and TRBJ2-6; D might be TRBD2 (5 bases). The germline V gene has CDR1 SGHRS and CDR2 YFSETQ. Between the trimmed V and J ends, which lost 7 bases and 2 bases, there was a span of 13 bases. There are 15 residues in the CDR3. In nucleotides, the CDR3 is TGCGCCAGCTGTCTTTACGGGGCTGGGGCCAACGTCCTGACTTTC. As protein: CASCLYGAGANVLTF. Full variable domain (remainder filled in from reference TRBV5-1 and TRBJ2-6): KAGVTQTPRYLIKTRGQQVTLSCSPISGHRSVSWYQQTPGQGLQFLFEYFSETQRNKGNFPGRFSGRQFSNSRSEMNVSTLELGDSALYLCASCLYGAGANVLTFGAGSRLTVL.